The clone carrying this TCR beta chain has ten or more counts. Its matching antigen is unknown. The source of the sample is a study of molecular identifiers for immune sequencing clone quantification. Study-level points and caveats: Investigators reportedly could detect spiked Jurkat TCR RNA from one cell among approximately 930,000 naive cells. In naive cells, clones above 20 RNA copies held under 1% of molecules, whereas in effector cells they held over 98%.

One entry per CDR3 protein results from TCRdb running MiXCR on the PCR reads. The table lists about 640,000 distinct CDR3 sequences, just under 20% of them singletons. The CDR3 is made up of 15 amino acids. Germline CDR1 and CDR2: LNHDA and SQIVND (reference sequence). V gave up 5 bases and J gave up 3 bases, with 16 bases separating them. Sample: naive CD8+ T cells from blood, with Jurkat cell RNA spiked in. The subset was: FACS-sorted CD8+CD4-CCR7+CD45RA+ naive T cells. The TCR originated in a human donor in good health. Some libraries in this study had Jurkat cell RNA spiked in. This rearrangement joins TRBV19 to TRBJ2-5; a weak D match, TRBD1 (6 bases). This CDR3 is CASSAHRDTEETQYF. The CDR3 bases are TGTGCCAGTAGTGCACACAGGGATACTGAAGAGACCCAGTACTTC.